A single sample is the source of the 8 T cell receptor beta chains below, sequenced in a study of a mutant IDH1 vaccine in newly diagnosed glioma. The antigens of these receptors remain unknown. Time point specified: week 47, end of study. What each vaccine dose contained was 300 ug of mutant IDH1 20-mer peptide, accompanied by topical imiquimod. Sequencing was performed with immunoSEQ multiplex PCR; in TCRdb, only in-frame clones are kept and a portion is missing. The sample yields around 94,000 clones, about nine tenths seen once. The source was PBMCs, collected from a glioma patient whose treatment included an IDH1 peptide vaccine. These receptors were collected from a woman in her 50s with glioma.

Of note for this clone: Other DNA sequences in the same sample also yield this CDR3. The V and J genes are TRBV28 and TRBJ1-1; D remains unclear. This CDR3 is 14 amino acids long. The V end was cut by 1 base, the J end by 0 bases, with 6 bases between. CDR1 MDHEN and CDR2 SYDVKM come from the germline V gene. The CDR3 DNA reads TGTGCCAGCAGTTTATACGCCTTGAACACTGAAGCTTTCTTT. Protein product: CASSLYALNTEAFF.

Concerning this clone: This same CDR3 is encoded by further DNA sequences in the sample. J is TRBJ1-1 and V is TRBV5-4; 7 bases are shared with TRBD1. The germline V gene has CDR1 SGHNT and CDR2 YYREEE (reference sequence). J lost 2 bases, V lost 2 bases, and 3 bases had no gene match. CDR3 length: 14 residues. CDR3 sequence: CASSLGGYNTEAFF. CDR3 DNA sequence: TGTGCCAGCAGCTTAGGGGGCTATAACACTGAAGCTTTCTTT.

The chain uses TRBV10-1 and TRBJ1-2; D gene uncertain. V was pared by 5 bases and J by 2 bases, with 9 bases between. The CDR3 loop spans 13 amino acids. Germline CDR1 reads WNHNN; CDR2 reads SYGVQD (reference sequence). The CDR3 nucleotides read TGCGCCAGCAGTCCTGACTCAAACTATGGCTACACCTTC. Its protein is CASSPDSNYGYTF.

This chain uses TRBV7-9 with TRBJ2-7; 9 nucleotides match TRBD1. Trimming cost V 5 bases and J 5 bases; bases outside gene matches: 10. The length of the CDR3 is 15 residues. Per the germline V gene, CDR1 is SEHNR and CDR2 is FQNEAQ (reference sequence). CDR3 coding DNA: TGTGCCAGCAGCCGTTCCGGGACAGGGTTCCACGAGCAGTACTTC. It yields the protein CASSRSGTGFHEQYF.

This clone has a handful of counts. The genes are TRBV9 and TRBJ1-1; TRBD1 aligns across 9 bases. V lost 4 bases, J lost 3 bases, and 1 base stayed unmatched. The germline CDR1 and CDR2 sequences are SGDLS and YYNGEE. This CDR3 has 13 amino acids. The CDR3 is CASSRTGDTEAFF. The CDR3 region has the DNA TGTGCCAGCAGCCGGACAGGGGACACTGAAGCTTTCTTT.

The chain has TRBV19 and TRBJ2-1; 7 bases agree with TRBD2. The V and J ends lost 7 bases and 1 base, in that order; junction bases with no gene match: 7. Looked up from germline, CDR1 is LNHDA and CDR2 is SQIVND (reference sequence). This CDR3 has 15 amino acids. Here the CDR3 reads CASTSGGRSYNEQFF. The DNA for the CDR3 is TGTGCCAGTACCTCCGGCGGGAGATCCTACAATGAGCAGTTCTTC.

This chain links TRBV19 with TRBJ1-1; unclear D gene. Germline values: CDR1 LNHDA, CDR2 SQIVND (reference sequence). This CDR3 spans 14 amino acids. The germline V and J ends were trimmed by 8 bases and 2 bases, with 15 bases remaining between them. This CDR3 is CASRRRPDNTEAFF. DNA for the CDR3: TGTGCCAGTCGGAGAAGGCCGGACAACACTGAAGCTTTCTTT.

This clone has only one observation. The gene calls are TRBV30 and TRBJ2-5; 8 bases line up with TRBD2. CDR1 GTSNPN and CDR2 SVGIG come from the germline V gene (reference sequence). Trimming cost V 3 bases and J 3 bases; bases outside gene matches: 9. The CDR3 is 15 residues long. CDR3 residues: CAWSLQGLGEETQYF. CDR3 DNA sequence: TGTGCCTGGAGCTTACAGGGACTAGGGGAAGAGACCCAGTACTTC.